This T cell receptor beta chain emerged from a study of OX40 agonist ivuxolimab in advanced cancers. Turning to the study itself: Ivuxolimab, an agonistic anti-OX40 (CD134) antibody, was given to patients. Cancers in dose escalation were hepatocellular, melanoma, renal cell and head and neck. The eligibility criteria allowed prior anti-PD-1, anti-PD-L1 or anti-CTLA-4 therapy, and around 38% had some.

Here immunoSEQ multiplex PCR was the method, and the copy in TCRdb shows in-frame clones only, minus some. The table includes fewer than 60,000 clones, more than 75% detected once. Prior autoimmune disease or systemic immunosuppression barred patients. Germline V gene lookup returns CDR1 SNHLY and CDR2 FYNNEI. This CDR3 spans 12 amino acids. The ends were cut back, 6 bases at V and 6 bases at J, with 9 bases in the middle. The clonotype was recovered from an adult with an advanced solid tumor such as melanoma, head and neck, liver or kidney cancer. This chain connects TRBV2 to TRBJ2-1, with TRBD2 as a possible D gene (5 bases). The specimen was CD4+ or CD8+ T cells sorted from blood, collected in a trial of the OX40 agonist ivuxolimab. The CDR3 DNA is TGTGCCAGCAGGGGAGACTTCAATGAGCAGTTCTTC. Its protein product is CASRGDFNEQFF.